Described below is a single T cell receptor beta chain sequence and its context. Per the study methods: Estimation of nucleated cell counts relied on the amplification of reference gene primers. Assay used: immunoSEQ multiplex PCR; TCRdb lists only in-frame clones, some missing. Clonal size and the V and J genes are those of that table, whereas D and trimming came from the DNA. Of about 40,000 clones in the sample, about 90% were seen once. The data were obtained in a study of blood T cell repertoires in COVID-19. Overall study context: The analysed material was cDNA or gDNA that came from T cells, B-cell-depleted T cells, or PBMCs.

The CDR3 consists of 14 residues. Trimming took 5 bases from V and 4 from J, leaving 14 bases between them. From germline, CDR1 is SGHRS and CDR2 YFSETQ. Sequencing was done on a sample of peripheral blood. The clonotype comes from a woman of 80 years or more with acute or convalescent COVID-19. The V gene is TRBV5-1, the J gene TRBJ2-3, with D tentatively TRBD1 (5 bases). The CDR3 DNA follows: TGCGCCAGCAGTGGGCAGGGTGAAGCAGATACGCAGTATTTT. Translation gives CASSGQGEADTQYF.